The present T cell receptor beta chain was sequenced within a study of cytomegalovirus exposure and HLA in healthy donors. This clone showed up just a few times. The PCR used 60 Vbeta and 13 Jbeta primers. Some clones are missing from TCRdb's copy, which holds only in-frame ones; the method was immunoSEQ multiplex PCR. The sample includes 150,000 or so clones, about 80% of them seen just once. The TCR originated in a woman aged 45-65 years in good health and CMV-seropositive. The specimen sequenced was PBMCs.

CDR3 sequence reads: CASRATGTGYEQYF. CDR3 sequence (DNA): TGTGCCAGCAGAGCTACCGGGACAGGGTACGAGCAGTACTTC. J is TRBJ2-7 and V is TRBV28; 9 bases align to TRBD1. There are 14 residues in the CDR3. The V and J ends lost 6 bases and 4 bases, in that order; junction bases with no gene match: 7. CDR1 and CDR2 from the germline V gene are MDHEN and SYDVKM.